The rows below give T cell receptor beta chains drawn from one sample of a study of blood T cells in healthy people across ages. TCRdb itself ran the 5' RACE reads through MiXCR, one entry per CDR3 protein. The sample lists 2 million or so distinct CDR3 sequences; about 50% were seen once. The sample was blood. The receptor set was obtained from a woman aged 40 to 50 in good health. Both conserved end residues are part of each CDR3. D genes are given only for firm matches. For some rows the clone size is stated as once, few or many, or as a class when expanded; others skip it.

d_gene,v_gene,j_gene,abundance,CDR3nt,CDR3aa
TRBD2,TRBV7-2,TRBJ2-7,few,TGTGCCAGCAGCCATTCTAGCGGGGGGGAATCCTACGAGCAGTACTTC,CASSHSSGGESYEQYF
TRBD1,TRBV10-2,TRBJ1-6,NA,TGCGCCAGCAGCCCGACAGGGGGCTCGAGCTCCTATAATTCACCCCTCCACTTT,CASSPTGGSSSYNSPLHF
TRBD1,TRBV28,TRBJ1-4,NA,TGTGCCAGCAGTTCCCCCGGGACAGGACATGAAAAACTGTTTTTT,CASSSPGTGHEKLFF
TRBD1,TRBV20-1,TRBJ2-5,few,TGCAGTGCTAGATCGCTACAGGGGAGCACAGAGACCCAGTACTTC,CSARSLQGSTETQYF
NA,TRBV28,TRBJ2-7,NA,TGTGCCAGCACCCACCAGGGGCCCCAATACTCCTACGAGCAGTACTTC,CASTHQGPQYSYEQYF
NA,TRBV20-1,TRBJ1-5,NA,TGCAGTGCTAGTGCTTCCGGATCCCAGCCCCAGCATTTT,CSASASGSQPQHF
NA,TRBV6-2/TRBV6-3,TRBJ2-3,NA,TGTGCCAGCAGTCCGCCCGTCAGTCCGACAGATACGCAGTATTTT,CASSPPVSPTDTQYF
NA,TRBV6-1,TRBJ1-2,NA,TGTGCCAGCAGTCCACACGCGACAGCAGGCTACACCTTC,CASSPHATAGYTF
TRBD1,TRBV4-1,TRBJ1-4,once,TGCGCCAGCAGCCAAGGGGGACAGCTTAATGAAAAACTGTTTTTT,CASSQGGQLNEKLFF
NA,TRBV20-1,TRBJ2-4,few,TGCAGTGCTAGGGGCACTCCGGGACTTCAGTACTTC,CSARGTPGLQYF
NA,TRBV5-6,TRBJ2-5,NA,TGTGCCAGCAGTCAGCCAGGGGCAGAGACCCAGTACTTC,CASSQPGAETQYF
NA,TRBV4-3,TRBJ2-1,NA,TGCGCCAGCAGCCAAGATGAAGCGACAGACCAGTTCTTC,CASSQDEATDQFF
TRBD2,TRBV27,TRBJ2-1,NA,TGTGCCAGCAGCTCCTGGGGGGGACTTTACCATGAGCAGTTCTTC,CASSSWGGLYHEQFF
NA,TRBV4-1,TRBJ2-4,once,TGCGCCAGCAGCCCTCGGGCGGGGACCGAAGCCAAAAACATTCAGTACTTC,CASSPRAGTEAKNIQYF
NA,TRBV11-3,TRBJ2-1,NA,TGTGCCAGCAGCCCGACTAGTGGGGGGGCCACAACTCATGAGCAGTTCTTC,CASSPTSGGATTHEQFF
NA,TRBV6-2/TRBV6-3,TRBJ2-7,NA,TGTGCCAGCAGTCCCGGCTGGGGACGGGACACCTACGAGCAGTACTTC,CASSPGWGRDTYEQYF
TRBD1,TRBV4-3,TRBJ2-7,few,TGCGCCAGCAGCCAGGGTCCAGGGGGTCCTCTGCCCTACGAGCAGTACTTC,CASSQGPGGPLPYEQYF
TRBD1,TRBV20-1,TRBJ1-2,NA,TGCAGTGCCCCAACACAGGGGGTCTATGGCTACACCTTC,CSAPTQGVYGYTF
TRBD2,TRBV6-6,TRBJ2-4,few,TGTGCCAGCAGCACTAGCGTCAGCCAAGGGGCCAAAAACATTCAGTACTTC,CASSTSVSQGAKNIQYF